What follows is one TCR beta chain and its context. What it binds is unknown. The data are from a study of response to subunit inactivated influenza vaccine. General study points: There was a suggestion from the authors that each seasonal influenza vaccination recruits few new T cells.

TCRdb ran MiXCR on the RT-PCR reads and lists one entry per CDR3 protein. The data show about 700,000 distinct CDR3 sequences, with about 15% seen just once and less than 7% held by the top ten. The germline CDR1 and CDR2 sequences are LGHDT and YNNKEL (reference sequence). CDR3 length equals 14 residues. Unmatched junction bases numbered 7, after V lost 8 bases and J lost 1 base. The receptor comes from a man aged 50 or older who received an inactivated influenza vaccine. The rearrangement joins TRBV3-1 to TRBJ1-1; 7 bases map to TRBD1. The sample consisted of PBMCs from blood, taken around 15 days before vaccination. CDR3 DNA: TGTGCCAGCGCAACCGGGACAGAGAACACTGAAGCTTTCTTT. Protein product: CASATGTENTEAFF.